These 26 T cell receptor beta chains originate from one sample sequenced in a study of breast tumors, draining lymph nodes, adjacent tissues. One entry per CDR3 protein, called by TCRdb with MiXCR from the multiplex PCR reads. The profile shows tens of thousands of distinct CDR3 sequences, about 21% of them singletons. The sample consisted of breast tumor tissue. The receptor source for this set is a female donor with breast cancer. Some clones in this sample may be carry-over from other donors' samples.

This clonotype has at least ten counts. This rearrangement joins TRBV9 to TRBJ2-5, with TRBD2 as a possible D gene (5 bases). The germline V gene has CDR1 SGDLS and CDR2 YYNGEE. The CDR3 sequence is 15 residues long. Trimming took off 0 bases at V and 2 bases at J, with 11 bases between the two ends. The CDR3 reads CASSVGERTQETQYF. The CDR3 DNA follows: TGTGCCAGCAGCGTAGGGGAGCGGACTCAAGAGACCCAGTACTTC.

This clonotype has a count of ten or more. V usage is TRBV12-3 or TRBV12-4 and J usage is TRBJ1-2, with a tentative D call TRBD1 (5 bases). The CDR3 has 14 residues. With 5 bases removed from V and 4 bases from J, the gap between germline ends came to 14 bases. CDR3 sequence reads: CASSQQKDTYGYTF. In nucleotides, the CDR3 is TGTGCCAGCAGTCAGCAAAAGGACACCTATGGCTACACCTTC.

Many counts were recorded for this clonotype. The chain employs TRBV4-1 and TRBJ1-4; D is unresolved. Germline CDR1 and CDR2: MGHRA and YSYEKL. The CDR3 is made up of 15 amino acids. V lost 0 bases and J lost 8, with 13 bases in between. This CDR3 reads CASSQDLARPEKLFF. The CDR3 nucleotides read TGCGCCAGCAGCCAAGATTTAGCGCGGCCCGAAAAACTGTTTTTT.

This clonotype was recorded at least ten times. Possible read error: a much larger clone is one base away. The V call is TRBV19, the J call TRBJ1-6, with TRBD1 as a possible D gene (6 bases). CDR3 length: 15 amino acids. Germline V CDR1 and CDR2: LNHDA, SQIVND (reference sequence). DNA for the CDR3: TGTACCAGTAGTATTGGCCGGGGGACAAGTTCACCCCTCCACTTT. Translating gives CTSSIGRGTSSPLHF. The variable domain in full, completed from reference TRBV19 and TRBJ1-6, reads DGGITQSPKYLFRKEGQNVTLSCEQNLNHDAMYWYRQDPGQGLRLIYYSQIVNDFQKGDIAEGYSVSREKKESFPLTVTSAQKNPTAFYLCTSSIGRGTSSPLHFGNGTRLTVT.

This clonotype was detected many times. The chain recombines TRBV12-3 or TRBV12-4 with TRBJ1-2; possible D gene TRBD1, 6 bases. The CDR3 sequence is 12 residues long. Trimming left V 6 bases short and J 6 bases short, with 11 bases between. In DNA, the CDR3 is TGTGCCAGCAGACAAGGGGGTCATGGCTACACCTTC. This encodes CASRQGGHGYTF.

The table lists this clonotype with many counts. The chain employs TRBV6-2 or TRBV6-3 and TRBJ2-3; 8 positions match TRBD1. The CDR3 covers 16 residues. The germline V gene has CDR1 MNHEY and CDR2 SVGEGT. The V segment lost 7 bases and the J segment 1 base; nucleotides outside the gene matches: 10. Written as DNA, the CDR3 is TGTGCCAGCACCATCCCCCCGGGACAGGGCACAGATACGCAGTATTTT. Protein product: CASTIPPGQGTDTQYF.

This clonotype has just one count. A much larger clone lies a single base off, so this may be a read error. CDR3 in DNA: TGTGCCAGCGGCCATGGGGGGGGGGCTCTCTACAATGAGCAGTTCTTC. It is translated as CASGHGGGALYNEQFF. This chain connects TRBV11-3 to TRBJ2-1; D is perhaps TRBD2 (7 bases). Germline V gene data show CDR1 as SGHNT and CDR2 as YENEEA. CDR3 length equals 16 residues. Deletions cut 8 bases from V and 3 bases from J, with 20 bases between.

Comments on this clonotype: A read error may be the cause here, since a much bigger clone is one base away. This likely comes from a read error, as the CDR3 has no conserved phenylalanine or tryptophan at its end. This chain's CDR3 is CASSSRGQVNEQFS. The CDR3 region has the DNA TGTGCCAGCTCCAGTAGGGGGCAGGTAAATGAGCAGTTCTCC. The V gene is TRBV6-1, the J gene TRBJ2-1, with 7 nucleotides matching TRBD1. J was trimmed by 7 bases and V by 8 bases; bases with no gene match: 11. The CDR3 spans 14 residues. Looked up from germline, CDR1 is MNHNS and CDR2 is SASEGT.

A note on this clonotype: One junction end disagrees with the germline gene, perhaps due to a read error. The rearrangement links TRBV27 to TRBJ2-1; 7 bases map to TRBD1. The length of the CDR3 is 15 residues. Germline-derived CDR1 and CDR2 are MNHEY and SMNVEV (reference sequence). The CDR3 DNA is TGTGCCAGCAGTGTCGACAGGGCCCCCTACAATGAGCGGTTCTTC. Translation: CASSVDRAPYNERFF.

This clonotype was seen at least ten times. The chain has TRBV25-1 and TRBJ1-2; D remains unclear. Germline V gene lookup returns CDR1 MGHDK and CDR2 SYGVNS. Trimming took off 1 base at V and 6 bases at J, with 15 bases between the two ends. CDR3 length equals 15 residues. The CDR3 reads CASSEWKTPLDGYTF. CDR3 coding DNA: TGTGCCAGCAGTGAATGGAAGACGCCCTTGGATGGCTACACCTTC.

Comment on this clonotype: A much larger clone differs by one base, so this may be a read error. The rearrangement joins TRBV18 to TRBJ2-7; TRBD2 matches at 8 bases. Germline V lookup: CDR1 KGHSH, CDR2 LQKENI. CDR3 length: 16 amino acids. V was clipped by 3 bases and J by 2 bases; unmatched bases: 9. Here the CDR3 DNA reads TGTGCCAGCTCACCGAAACTAGCGGCTAATACCTACGAGCAGTACTTC. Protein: CASSPKLAANTYEQYF.

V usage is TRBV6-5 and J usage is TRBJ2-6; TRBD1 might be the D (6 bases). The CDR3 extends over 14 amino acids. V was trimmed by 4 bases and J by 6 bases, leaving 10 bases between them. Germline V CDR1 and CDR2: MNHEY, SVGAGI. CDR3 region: CASSLGAKANVLTF. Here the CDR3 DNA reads TGTGCCAGCAGTTTGGGGGCGAAGGCCAACGTCCTGACTTTC.

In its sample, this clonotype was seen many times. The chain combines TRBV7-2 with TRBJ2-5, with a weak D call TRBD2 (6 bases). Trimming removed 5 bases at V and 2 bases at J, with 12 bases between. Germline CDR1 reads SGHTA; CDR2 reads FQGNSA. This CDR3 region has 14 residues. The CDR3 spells CASSRGTEQETQYF. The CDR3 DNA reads TGTGCCAGCAGCCGGGGGACGGAACAAGAGACCCAGTACTTC.

In nucleotides, the CDR3 is TGTGCCAGCAGCACTGGGACAGGGAGCTCCTACAATGAGCAGTTCTTC. It specifies CASSTGTGSSYNEQFF. The chain links TRBV9 to TRBJ2-1, with 9 bases identical to TRBD1. Looked up from germline, CDR1 is SGDLS and CDR2 is YYNGEE. Trimming removed 4 bases from V and 0 bases from J; junction bases left unmatched: 5. The CDR3 extends over 16 amino acids.

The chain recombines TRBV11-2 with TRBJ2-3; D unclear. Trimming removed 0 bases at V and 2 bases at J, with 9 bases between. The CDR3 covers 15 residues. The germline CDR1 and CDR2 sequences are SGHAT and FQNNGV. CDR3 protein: CASSLDGRVTDTQYF. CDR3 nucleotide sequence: TGTGCCAGCAGCTTAGACGGCAGAGTCACAGATACGCAGTATTTT.

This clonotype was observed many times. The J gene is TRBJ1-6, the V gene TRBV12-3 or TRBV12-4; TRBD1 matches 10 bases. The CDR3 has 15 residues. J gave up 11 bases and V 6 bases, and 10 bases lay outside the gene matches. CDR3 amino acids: CASRRDRGRTAPLHF. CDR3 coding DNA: TGTGCCAGCAGGAGGGACAGGGGACGTACGGCACCCCTCCACTTT.

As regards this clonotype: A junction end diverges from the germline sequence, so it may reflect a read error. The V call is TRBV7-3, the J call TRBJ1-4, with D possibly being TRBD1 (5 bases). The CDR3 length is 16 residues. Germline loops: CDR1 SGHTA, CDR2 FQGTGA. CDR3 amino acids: CASSSKARRENGKLSF. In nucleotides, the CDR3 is TGTGCCAGCAGCTCCAAAGCGCGCAGGGAGAATGGAAAACTGTCTTTT. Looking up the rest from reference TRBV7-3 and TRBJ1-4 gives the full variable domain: GAGVSQTPSNKVTEKGKYVELRCDPISGHTALYWYRQSLGQGPEFLIYFQGTGAADDSGLPNDRFFAVRPEGSVSTLKIQRTERGDSAVYLCASSSKARRENGKLSFGSGTQLSVL.

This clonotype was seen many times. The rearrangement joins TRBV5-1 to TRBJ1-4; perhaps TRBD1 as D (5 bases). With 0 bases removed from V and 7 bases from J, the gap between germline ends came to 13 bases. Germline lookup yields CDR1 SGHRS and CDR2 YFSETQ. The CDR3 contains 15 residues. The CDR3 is CASSLGGDRGEKLFF. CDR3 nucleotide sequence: TGCGCCAGCAGCTTGGGAGGTGACAGAGGTGAAAAACTGTTTTTT.

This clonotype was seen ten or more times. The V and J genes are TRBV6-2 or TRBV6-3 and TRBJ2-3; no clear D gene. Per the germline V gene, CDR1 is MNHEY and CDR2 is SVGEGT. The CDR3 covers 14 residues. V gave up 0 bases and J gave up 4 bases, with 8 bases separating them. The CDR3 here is CASSYSPVADTQYF. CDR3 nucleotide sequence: TGTGCCAGCAGTTACTCTCCGGTTGCAGATACGCAGTATTTT.

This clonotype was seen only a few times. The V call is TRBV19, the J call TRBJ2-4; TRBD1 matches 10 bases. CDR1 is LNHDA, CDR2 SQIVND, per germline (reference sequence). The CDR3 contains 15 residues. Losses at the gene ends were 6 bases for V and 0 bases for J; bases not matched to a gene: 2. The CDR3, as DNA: TGTGCCAGTAGGAGGGACAGGGGAGCCAAAAACATTCAGTACTTC. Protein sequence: CASRRDRGAKNIQYF.

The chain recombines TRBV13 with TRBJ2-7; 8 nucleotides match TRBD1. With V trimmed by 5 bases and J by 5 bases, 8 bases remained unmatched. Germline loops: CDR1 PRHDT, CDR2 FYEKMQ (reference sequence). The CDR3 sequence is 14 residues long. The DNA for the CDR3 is TGTGCCAGCAGCCCCCGGGACAGGAGCAACGAGCAGTACTTC. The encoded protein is CASSPRDRSNEQYF.

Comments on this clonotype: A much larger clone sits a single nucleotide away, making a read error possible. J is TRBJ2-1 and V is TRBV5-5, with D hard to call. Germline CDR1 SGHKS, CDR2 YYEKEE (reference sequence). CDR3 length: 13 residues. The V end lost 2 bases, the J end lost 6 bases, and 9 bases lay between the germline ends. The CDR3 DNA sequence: TGTGCCAGCAGCTTTGAGGTGTGCAATGAGCAGTTCTTC. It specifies CASSFEVCNEQFF.

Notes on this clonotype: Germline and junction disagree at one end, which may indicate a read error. In DNA, the CDR3 is TGTGCCAGCAGGCCAGACTTCCGGGGGGGTTCTGGGAACACCATATATTTT. Translation: CASRPDFRGGSGNTIYF. This chain links TRBV6-1 with TRBJ1-3; D perhaps matches TRBD1 (5 bases). Germline CDR1 and CDR2: MNHNS and SASEGT. The CDR3 loop spans 17 amino acids.

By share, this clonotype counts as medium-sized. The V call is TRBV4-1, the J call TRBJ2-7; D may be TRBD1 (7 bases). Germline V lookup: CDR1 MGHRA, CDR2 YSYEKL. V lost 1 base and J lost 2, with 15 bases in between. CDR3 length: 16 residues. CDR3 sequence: CASSQASSDRAYEQYF. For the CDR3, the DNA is TGCGCCAGCAGCCAAGCATCTAGCGACAGGGCCTACGAGCAGTACTTC.

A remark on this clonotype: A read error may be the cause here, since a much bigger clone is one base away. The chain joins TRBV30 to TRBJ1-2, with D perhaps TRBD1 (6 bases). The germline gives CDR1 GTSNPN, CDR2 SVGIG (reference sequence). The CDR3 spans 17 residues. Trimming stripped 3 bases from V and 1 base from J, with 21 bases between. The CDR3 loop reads CAWSNSDRWGSNYGYTF. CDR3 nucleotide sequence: TGTGCCTGGAGCAACTCTGACAGGTGGGGGAGTAACTATGGCTACACCTTC. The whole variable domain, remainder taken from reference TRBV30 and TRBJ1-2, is SQTIHQWPATLVQPVGSPLSLECTVEGTSNPNLYWYRQAAGRGLQLLFYSVGIGQISSEVPQNLSASRPQDRQFILSSKKLLLSDSGFYLCAWSNSDRWGSNYGYTFGSGTRLTVV.

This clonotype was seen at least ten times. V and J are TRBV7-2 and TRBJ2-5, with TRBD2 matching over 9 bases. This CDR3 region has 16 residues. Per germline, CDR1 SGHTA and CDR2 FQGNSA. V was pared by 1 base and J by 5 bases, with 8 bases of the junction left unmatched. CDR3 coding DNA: TGTGCCAGCAGCTTAGTTCGGCGGGGGGGCAGGGAGACCCAGTACTTC. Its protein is CASSLVRRGGRETQYF.